The 3 T cell receptor beta chains listed next were all sequenced from one sample in a study of cytomegalovirus exposure and HLA in healthy donors. It was with 60 Vbeta and 13 Jbeta primers that the PCR ran. Profiled with immunoSEQ multiplex PCR; TCRdb holds only in-frame clones, not every one. The data hold under 120,000 clones, with around 79% observed a single time. Sequenced material: PBMCs. The receptors stem from a woman aged 40 to 49 in good health and CMV-seronegative.

This sequence joins TRBV7-9 and TRBJ2-5; D call uncertain. The DNA end lines up better with TRBJ2-7; the J call may be wrong. The germline CDR1 and CDR2 sequences are SEHNR and FQNEAQ (reference sequence). This CDR3 has 11 residues. CDR3 nucleotides: TGTGCCAGCAGCCCATCCTACGAGCAGTACTTC. The encoded protein is CASSPSYEQYF.

The CDR3 reads CASSPRTNEQFF. CDR3 DNA sequence: TGTGCCAGCAGCCCCAGAACAAATGAGCAGTTCTTC. This chain joins TRBV14 and TRBJ2-1; D gene uncertain. Germline CDR1 reads SGHDN; CDR2 reads FVKESK. The CDR3 covers 12 residues. Between the trimmed V and J ends, which lost 4 bases and 7 bases, there was a span of 8 bases.

This sequence joins TRBV7-2 and TRBJ2-1; 9 positions agree with TRBD2. The CDR3 covers 16 residues. The junction had 4 bases not matched to a gene; V was cut back by 1 base and J by 3 bases. The germline CDR1 and CDR2 sequences are SGHTA and FQGNSA. CDR3 in DNA: TGTGCCAGCAGCTTAGTCTGGCGGGGGGGCTACAATGAGCAGTTCTTC. Translation gives CASSLVWRGGYNEQFF. The variable domain in full, with the rest retrieved from reference TRBV7-2 and TRBJ2-1, is GAGVSQSPSNKVTEKGKDVELRCDPISGHTALYWYRQSLGQGLEFLIYFQGNSAPDKSGLPSDRFSAERTGGSVSTLTIQRTQQEDSAVYLCASSLVWRGGYNEQFFGPGTRLTVL.